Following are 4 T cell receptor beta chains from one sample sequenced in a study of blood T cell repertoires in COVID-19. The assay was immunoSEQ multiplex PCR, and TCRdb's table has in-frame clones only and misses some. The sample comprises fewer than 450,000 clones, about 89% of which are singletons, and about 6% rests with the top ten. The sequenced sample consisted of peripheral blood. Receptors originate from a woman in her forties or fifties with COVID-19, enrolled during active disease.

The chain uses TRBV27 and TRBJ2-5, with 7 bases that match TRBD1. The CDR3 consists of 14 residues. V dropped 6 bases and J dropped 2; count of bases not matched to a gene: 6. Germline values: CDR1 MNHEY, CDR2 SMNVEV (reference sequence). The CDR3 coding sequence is TGTGCCAGCAGGAACTACAGGGGTCAAGAGACCCAGTACTTC. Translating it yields CASRNYRGQETQYF.

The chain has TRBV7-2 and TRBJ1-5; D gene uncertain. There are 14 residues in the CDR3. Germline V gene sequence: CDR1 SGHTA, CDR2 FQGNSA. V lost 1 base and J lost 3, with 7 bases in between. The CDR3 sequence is CASSLGRNNQPQHF. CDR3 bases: TGTGCCAGCAGCTTAGGCAGGAACAATCAGCCCCAGCATTTT.

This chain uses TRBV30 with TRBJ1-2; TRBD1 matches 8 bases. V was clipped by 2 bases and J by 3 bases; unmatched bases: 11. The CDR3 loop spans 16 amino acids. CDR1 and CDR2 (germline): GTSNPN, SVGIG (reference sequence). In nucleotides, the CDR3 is TGTGCCTGGAGTCGGGACAGGCTCAAGGGAGACTATGGCTACACCTTC. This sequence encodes CAWSRDRLKGDYGYTF.

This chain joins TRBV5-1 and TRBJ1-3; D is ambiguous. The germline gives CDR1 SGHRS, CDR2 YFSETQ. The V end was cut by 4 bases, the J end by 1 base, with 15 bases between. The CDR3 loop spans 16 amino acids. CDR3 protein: CASSRYSLQSGNTIYF. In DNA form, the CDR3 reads TGCGCCAGCAGCAGATACAGCCTACAGTCTGGAAACACCATATATTTT.